This T cell receptor beta chain comes out of a study of T cells in Graves' hyperthyroidism and ophthalmopathy. The CDR3 has 13 amino acids. From germline, CDR1 is MDHEN and CDR2 SYDVKM. Overall study results and limits: From stable hyperthyroidism, ophthalmopathy was set apart by a 13 V-J model.

Researchers amplified the TCR beta CDR3 regions from RNA transcripts. The study used the HTBI primer set for a first-round RT-PCR of the TCR CDR3. TCRdb reprocessed the multiplex PCR reads with MiXCR, giving one entry per CDR3 protein. The sample consists of 95,000 to 110,000 distinct CDR3 sequences, roughly 15% of them appearing once. This clonotype was counted many times. The antigen is unknown. Uncontrolled infections, other autoimmune diseases, pregnancy or lactation led to exclusion of patients. The chain couples TRBV28 to TRBJ1-1; tentative D call: TRBD1 (5 bases). The clonotype comes from a woman between 45 and 60 years old with Graves' hyperthyroidism. The sample comprised blood. DNA for the CDR3: TGTGCATCACACGGGGCAGGGAACACTGAAGCTTTCTTT. This translates into CASHGAGNTEAFF.